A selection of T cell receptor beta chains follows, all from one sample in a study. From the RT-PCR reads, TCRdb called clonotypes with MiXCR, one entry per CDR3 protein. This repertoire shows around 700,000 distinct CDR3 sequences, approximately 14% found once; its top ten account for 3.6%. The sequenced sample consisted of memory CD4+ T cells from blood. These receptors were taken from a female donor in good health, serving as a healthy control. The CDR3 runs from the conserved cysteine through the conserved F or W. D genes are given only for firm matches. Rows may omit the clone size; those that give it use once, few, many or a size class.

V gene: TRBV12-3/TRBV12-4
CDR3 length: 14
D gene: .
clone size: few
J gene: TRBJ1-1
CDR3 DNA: TGTGCCAGCAGTTTATTCCCCACAGGGCGTGAAGCTTTCTTT
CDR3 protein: CASSLFPTGREAFF

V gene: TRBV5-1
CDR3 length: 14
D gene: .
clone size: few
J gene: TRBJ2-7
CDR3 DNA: TGCGCCAGCACCCAGGACCGCGAGGGGGGGGAGCAGTACTTC
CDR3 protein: CASTQDREGGEQYF

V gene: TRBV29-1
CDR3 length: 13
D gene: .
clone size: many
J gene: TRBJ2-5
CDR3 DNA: TGCAGCGTTGCCGGGACTCAAAAAGAGACCCAGTACTTC
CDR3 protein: CSVAGTQKETQYF

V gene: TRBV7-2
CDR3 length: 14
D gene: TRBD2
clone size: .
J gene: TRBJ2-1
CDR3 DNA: TGTGCCAGCATTCGACTAGCGGGAAGGGATGAGCAGTTCTTC
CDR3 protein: CASIRLAGRDEQFF

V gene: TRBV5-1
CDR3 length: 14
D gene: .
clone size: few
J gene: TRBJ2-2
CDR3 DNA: TGCGCCAGCAGCCCCTACACGAACACCGGGGAGCTGTTTTTT
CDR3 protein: CASSPYTNTGELFF

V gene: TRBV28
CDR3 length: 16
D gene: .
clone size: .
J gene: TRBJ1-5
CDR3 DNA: TGTGCCAGCAGTCTTTTTGGGGCCAACTCCTATCAGCCCCAGCATTTT
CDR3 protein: CASSLFGANSYQPQHF

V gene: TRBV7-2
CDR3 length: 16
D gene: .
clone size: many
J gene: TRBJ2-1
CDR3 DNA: TGTGCCAGCAGCTTAAGTAGGGCGGGCCCAAACAATGAGCAGTTCTTC
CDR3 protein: CASSLSRAGPNNEQFF

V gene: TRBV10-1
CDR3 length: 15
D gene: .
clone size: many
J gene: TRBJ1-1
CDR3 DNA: TGCGCCAGCAGCTCCCCAGAGGCAGGGGACCCTCAAGCTTTCTTT
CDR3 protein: CASSSPEAGDPQAFF

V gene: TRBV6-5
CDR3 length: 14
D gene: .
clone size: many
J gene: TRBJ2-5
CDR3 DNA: TGTGCCAGCAGCCCAAGGACAGCCCAAGAGACCCAGTACTTC
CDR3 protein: CASSPRTAQETQYF

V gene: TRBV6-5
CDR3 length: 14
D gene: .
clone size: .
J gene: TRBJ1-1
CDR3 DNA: TGTGCCAGCAGTTACGAGGGGGGAGGGACTGAAGCTTTCTTT
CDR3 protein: CASSYEGGGTEAFF

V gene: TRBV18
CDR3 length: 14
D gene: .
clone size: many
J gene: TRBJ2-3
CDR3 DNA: TGTGCCAGCTCCCGAGGGGCTAGCACAGATACGCAGTATTTT
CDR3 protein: CASSRGASTDTQYF

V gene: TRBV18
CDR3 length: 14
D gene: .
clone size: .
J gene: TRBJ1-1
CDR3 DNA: TGTGCCAGCTCACCATTAGCGGTGAACACTGAAGCTTTCTTT
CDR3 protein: CASSPLAVNTEAFF

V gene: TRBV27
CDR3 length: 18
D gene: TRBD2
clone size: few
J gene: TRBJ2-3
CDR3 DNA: TGTGCCAGCAGTTCCCCCGGGACTAGCGGGAGCCCTTCAGATACGCAGTATTTT
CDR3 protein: CASSSPGTSGSPSDTQYF

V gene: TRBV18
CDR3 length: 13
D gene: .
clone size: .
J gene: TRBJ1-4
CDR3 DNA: TGTGCCAGCCTCCGGGACACTAATGAAAAACTGTTTTTT
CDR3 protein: CASLRDTNEKLFF

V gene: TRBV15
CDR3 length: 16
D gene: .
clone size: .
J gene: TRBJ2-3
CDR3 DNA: TGTGCCACCAGCAGAGATGGGGGCGGTAACACAGATACGCAGTATTTT
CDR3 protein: CATSRDGGGNTDTQYF

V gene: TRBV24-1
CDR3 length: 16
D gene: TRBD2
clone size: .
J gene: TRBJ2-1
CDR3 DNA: TGTGCCACCAGTGATTTGAAGCGGGGGGACTCCAATGAGCAGTTCTTC
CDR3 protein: CATSDLKRGDSNEQFF

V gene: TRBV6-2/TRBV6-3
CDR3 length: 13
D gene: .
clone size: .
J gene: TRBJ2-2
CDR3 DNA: TGTGCCAGCAGTTACCGTCCCACCGGGGAGCTGTTTTTT
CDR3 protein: CASSYRPTGELFF

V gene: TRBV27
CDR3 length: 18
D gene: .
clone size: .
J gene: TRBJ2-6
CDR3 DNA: TGTGCCAGCAGTCGATGGCCCCCCAGGGCCTCTGGGGCCAACGTCCTGACTTTC
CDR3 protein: CASSRWPPRASGANVLTF

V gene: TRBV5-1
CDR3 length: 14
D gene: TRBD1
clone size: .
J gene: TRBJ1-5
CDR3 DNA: TGCGCCAGCAGCGAACAGGGGGCGGGTCACCCCCAGCATTTT
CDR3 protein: CASSEQGAGHPQHF

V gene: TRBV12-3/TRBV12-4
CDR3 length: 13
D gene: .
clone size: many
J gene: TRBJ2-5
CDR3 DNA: TGTGCCAGCAGTCCAACCCTGTGGGAGACCCAGTACTTC
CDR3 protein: CASSPTLWETQYF

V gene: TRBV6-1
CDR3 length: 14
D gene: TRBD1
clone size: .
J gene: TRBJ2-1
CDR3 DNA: TGTGCCAGCAGACCGGGACAGGGAGGATATGAGCAGTTCTTC
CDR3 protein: CASRPGQGGYEQFF

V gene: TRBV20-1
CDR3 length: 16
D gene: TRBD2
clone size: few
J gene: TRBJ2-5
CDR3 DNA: TGCAGTGCTAGTGGTTCATTGGCGGGAGTGCGAGAGACCCAGTACTTC
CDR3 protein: CSASGSLAGVRETQYF

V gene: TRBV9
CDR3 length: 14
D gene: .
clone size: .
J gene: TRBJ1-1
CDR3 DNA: TGTGCCAGCAGCGTAGTTGACACGGACACTGAAGCTTTCTTT
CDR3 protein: CASSVVDTDTEAFF

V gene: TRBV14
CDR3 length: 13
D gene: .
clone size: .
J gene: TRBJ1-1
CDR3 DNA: TGTGCCAGCAGCCAAGGCGTGTACGCTGAAGCTTTCTTT
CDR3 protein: CASSQGVYAEAFF

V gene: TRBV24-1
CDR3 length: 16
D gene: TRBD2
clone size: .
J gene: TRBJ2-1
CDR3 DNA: TGTGCCACCAGTGATTTTTCCGGGGGGGGCTACAATGAGCAGTTCTTC
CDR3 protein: CATSDFSGGGYNEQFF

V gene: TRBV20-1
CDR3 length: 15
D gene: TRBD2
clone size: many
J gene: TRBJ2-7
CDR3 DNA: TGCAGTGCCCCACTAGCGGGAGGGCCCGGAAACGAGCAGTACTTC
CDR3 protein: CSAPLAGGPGNEQYF

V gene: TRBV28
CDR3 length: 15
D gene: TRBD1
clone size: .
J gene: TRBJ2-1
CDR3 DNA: TGTGCCAGCGGACCAGACAGGGCAAGTTACAATGAGCAGTTCTTC
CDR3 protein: CASGPDRASYNEQFF

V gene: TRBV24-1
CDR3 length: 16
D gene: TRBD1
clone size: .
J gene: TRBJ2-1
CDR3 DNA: TGTGCCACCAGTGATTTGGGACAGGGGGCCTACAATGAGCAGTTCTTC
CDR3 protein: CATSDLGQGAYNEQFF

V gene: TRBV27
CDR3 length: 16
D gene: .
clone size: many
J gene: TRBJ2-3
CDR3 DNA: TGTGCCAGCAGTTCTCGGACAGATCGAGGCACAGATACGCAGTATTTT
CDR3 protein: CASSSRTDRGTDTQYF

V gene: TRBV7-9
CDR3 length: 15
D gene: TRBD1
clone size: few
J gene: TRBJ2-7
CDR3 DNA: TGTGCCAGCAGCGAATGGGACAGGGGGGGCTACGAGCAGTACTTC
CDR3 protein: CASSEWDRGGYEQYF

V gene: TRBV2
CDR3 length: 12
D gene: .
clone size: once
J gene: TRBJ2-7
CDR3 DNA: TGTGCCAGCAGTCCAACGTACTACGAGCAGTACTTC
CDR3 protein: CASSPTYYEQYF

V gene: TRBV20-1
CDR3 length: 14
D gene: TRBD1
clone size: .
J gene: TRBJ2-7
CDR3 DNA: TGCAGTGCTAGGGCAGGGGGCGTCTCCTACGAGCAGTACTTC
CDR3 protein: CSARAGGVSYEQYF

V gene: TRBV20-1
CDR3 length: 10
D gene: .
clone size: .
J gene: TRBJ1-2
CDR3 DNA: TGCAGTGCTAGTTACTATGGCTACACCTTC
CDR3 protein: CSASYYGYTF

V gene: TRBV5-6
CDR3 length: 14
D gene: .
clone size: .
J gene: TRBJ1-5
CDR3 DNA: TGTGCCAGCAGGCTGCAGGGCAGCAATCAGCCCCAGCATTTT
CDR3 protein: CASRLQGSNQPQHF

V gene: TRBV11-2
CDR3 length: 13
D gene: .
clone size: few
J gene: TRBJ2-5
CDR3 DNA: TGTGCCAGCAGCTTAGACGGTAAAGAGACCCAGTACTTC
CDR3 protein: CASSLDGKETQYF

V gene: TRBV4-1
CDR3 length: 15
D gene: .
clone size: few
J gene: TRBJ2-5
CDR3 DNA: TGCGCCAGCAGCCAAGAAGGGTGGAGGCCAGAGACCCAGTACTTC
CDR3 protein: CASSQEGWRPETQYF

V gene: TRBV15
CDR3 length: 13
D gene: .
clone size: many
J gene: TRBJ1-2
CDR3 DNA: TGTGCCACCAGCAGAGATAAGGGTTTCGCCTACACCTTC
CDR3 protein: CATSRDKGFAYTF

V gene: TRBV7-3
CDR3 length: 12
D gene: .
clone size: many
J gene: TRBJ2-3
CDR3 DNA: TGTGCCAGCAGCGGGGACACTTATACGCAGTATTTT
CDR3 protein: CASSGDTYTQYF

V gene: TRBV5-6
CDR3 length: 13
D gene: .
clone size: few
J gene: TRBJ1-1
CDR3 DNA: TGTGCCAGCAGCTTGGCCATGGCTGGTGAAGCTTTCTTT
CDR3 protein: CASSLAMAGEAFF

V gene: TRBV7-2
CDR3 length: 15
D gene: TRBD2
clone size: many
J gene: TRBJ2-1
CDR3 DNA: TGTGCCAGCAGCCCTGGGACTAGAGGGATCGATGAGCAGTTCTTC
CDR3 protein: CASSPGTRGIDEQFF

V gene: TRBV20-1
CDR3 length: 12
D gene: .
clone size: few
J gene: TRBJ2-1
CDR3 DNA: TGCAGTGCTAGAGATGGTGCAGCAAAGCAGTTCTTC
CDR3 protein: CSARDGAAKQFF

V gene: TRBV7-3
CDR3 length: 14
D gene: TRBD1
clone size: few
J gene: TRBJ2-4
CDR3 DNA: TGTGCCAGCAGTTCACCGGACAGGGCGGGCATTCAGTACTTC
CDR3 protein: CASSSPDRAGIQYF

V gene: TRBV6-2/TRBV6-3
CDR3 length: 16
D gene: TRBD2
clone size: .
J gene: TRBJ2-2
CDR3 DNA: TGTGCCAGCAGTTATGGCGGGAGGGCGAACACCGGGGAGCTGTTTTTT
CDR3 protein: CASSYGGRANTGELFF

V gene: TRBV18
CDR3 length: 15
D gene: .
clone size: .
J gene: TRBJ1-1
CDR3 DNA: TGTGCCAGCTCACCCGGGGGGGTTCCCCACACTGAAGCTTTCTTT
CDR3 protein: CASSPGGVPHTEAFF

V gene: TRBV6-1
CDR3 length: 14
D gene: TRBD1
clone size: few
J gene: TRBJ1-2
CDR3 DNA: TGTGCCAGCAGGCCCTCGACAGGGATTAGCGGCTACACCTTC
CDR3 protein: CASRPSTGISGYTF

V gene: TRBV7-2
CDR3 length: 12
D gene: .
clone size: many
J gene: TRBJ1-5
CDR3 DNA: TGTGCCAGCAGTCGACCCAATCAGCCCCAGCATTTT
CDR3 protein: CASSRPNQPQHF

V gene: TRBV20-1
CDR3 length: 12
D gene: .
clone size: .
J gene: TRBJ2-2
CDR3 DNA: TGCAGTGCAACAGGGTATACCGGGGAGCTGTTTTTT
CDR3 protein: CSATGYTGELFF

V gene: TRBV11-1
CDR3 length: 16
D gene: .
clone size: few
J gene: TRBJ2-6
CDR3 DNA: TGTGCCAGCAGCTTAGGGTCTCAGGTTGGGGCCAACGTCCTGACTTTC
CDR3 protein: CASSLGSQVGANVLTF

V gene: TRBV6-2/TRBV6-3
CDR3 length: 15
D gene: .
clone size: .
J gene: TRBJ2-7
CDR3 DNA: TGTGCCAGCAGGGATGGACACTCACTGGCCTACGAGCAGTACTTC
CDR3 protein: CASRDGHSLAYEQYF

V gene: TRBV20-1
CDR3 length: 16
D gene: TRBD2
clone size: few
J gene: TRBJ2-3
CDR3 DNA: TGCAGTGCTAGAGAATTAGCGGGGGCCTTGACAGATACGCAGTATTTT
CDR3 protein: CSARELAGALTDTQYF